This is a list of T cell receptor beta chains from one sample in a study of cytomegalovirus exposure and HLA in healthy donors. Here immunoSEQ multiplex PCR was the method, and the copy in TCRdb shows in-frame clones only, minus some. The sample has about 120,000 clones, 60% to 80% seen once. The sample comprised PBMCs. The origin of the receptors is a man between 25 and 39 years old in good health and CMV-seronegative. Both conserved end residues are part of each CDR3. D genes are given only for firm matches. Some rows have no size entry. The others give once, few or many, or a class for an expanded clone.

CDR3 protein: CASSQGSGGEEQYF
CDR3 DNA: TGCGCCAGCAGCCAAGGAAGTGGGGGGGAAGAGCAGTACTTC
clone size: .
D gene: TRBD2
J gene: TRBJ2-7
V gene: TRBV4-1

CDR3 protein: CASSLPQTGYTEAFF
CDR3 DNA: TGTGCCAGCAGTTTACCCCAGACAGGCTACACTGAAGCTTTCTTT
clone size: .
D gene: .
J gene: TRBJ1-1
V gene: TRBV28

CDR3 protein: CATSRDPTRTGYEQYF
CDR3 DNA: TGTGCCACCAGCAGAGATCCGACAAGGACGGGGTACGAGCAGTACTTC
clone size: few
D gene: .
J gene: TRBJ2-7
V gene: TRBV15

CDR3 protein: CASSSGQGVDQPQHF
CDR3 DNA: TGTGCCAGCAGTTCGGGACAGGGGGTCGATCAGCCTCAGCATTTT
clone size: .
D gene: TRBD1
J gene: TRBJ1-5
V gene: TRBV27

CDR3 protein: CASRETGGSRNSPLHF
CDR3 DNA: TGTGCCAGTAGGGAGACAGGGGGCTCTCGGAATTCACCCCTCCACTTT
clone size: few
D gene: TRBD1
J gene: TRBJ1-6
V gene: TRBV19

CDR3 protein: CASSLARAESYYGYTF
CDR3 DNA: TGTGCCAGCAGCTTGGCGCGGGCAGAGTCGTACTATGGCTACACCTTC
clone size: .
D gene: .
J gene: TRBJ1-2
V gene: TRBV5-4

CDR3 protein: CASSVTNVGGEKLFF
CDR3 DNA: TGTGCCAGCAGCGTGACGAATGTTGGAGGGGAAAAACTGTTTTTT
clone size: few
D gene: .
J gene: TRBJ1-4
V gene: TRBV9

CDR3 protein: CASSHGTSANEQYF
CDR3 DNA: TGTGCCAGCAGCCACGGGACTAGTGCGAACGAGCAGTACTTC
clone size: .
D gene: TRBD2
J gene: TRBJ2-7
V gene: TRBV7-3

CDR3 protein: CASSFGQQGNYGYTF
CDR3 DNA: TGTGCCAGCAGCTTCGGTCAACAGGGGAACTATGGCTACACCTTC
clone size: few
D gene: TRBD1
J gene: TRBJ1-2
V gene: TRBV7-9

CDR3 protein: CSSSLASGNTIYF
CDR3 DNA: TGTTCCAGCAGCTTGGCCTCTGGAAACACCATATATTTT
clone size: few
D gene: .
J gene: TRBJ1-3
V gene: TRBV7-9

CDR3 protein: CASEQGANQPQHF
CDR3 DNA: TGTGCCTCAGAACAGGGGGCAAATCAGCCCCAGCATTTT
clone size: few
D gene: TRBD1
J gene: TRBJ1-5
V gene: TRBV30

CDR3 protein: CASSATGTYQPQHF
CDR3 DNA: TGTGCCAGCAGCGCTACAGGAACCTATCAGCCCCAGCATTTT
clone size: .
D gene: .
J gene: TRBJ1-5
V gene: TRBV7-9

CDR3 protein: CASGAQLDNEQFF
CDR3 DNA: TGTGCCAGCGGGGCCCAACTCGACAATGAGCAGTTCTTC
clone size: once
D gene: .
J gene: TRBJ2-1
V gene: TRBV6-1

CDR3 protein: CAWSVLQGNYEQYF
CDR3 DNA: TGTGCCTGGAGTGTACTACAGGGGAACTACGAGCAGTACTTC
clone size: .
D gene: TRBD1
J gene: TRBJ2-7
V gene: TRBV30

CDR3 protein: CASTKINGGISNQPQHF
CDR3 DNA: TGTGCCAGCACCAAAATAAATGGAGGCATTAGCAATCAGCCCCAGCATTTT
clone size: few
D gene: .
J gene: TRBJ1-5
V gene: TRBV21-1

CDR3 protein: CASSPVGGKSTDTQYF
CDR3 DNA: TGTGCCAGCAGCCCGGTCGGCGGCAAGAGCACAGATACGCAGTATTTT
clone size: .
D gene: .
J gene: TRBJ2-3
V gene: TRBV5-4

CDR3 protein: CASSSFGGQNGGYTF
CDR3 DNA: TGCGCCAGCAGCTCTTTTGGGGGACAAAACGGTGGCTACACCTTC
clone size: .
D gene: .
J gene: TRBJ1-2
V gene: TRBV5-1

CDR3 protein: CASSGGGTSSYEQYF
CDR3 DNA: TGTGCCAGCAGTGGGGGGGGGACTAGCTCCTACGAGCAGTACTTC
clone size: few
D gene: TRBD2
J gene: TRBJ2-7
V gene: TRBV6-6

CDR3 protein: CASSVGTGKNTQYF
CDR3 DNA: TGTGCCAGCAGCGTCGGGACAGGGAAAAATACGCAGTATTTT
clone size: .
D gene: TRBD1
J gene: TRBJ2-3
V gene: TRBV9

CDR3 protein: CASSGTGGGLTEAFF
CDR3 DNA: TGTGCCAGCAGTGGGACAGGGGGAGGACTCACTGAAGCTTTCTTT
clone size: .
D gene: TRBD1
J gene: TRBJ1-1
V gene: TRBV2

CDR3 protein: CASSLDNPNYGYTF
CDR3 DNA: TGCGCCAGCAGCTTGGACAACCCTAACTATGGCTACACCTTC
clone size: .
D gene: .
J gene: TRBJ1-2
V gene: TRBV5-1

CDR3 protein: CASSPVPSGNEKLFF
CDR3 DNA: TGTGCCAGCAGCCCCGTCCCGAGCGGTAATGAAAAACTGTTTTTT
clone size: .
D gene: .
J gene: TRBJ1-4
V gene: TRBV9

CDR3 protein: CASSEGIAGGQETQYF
CDR3 DNA: TGTGCCAGCAGTGAAGGAATAGCGGGGGGGCAAGAGACCCAGTACTTC
clone size: .
D gene: TRBD2
J gene: TRBJ2-5
V gene: TRBV2

CDR3 protein: CASSEEGYSGNTIYF
CDR3 DNA: TGTGCCAGCAGTGAGGAGGGGTACTCTGGAAACACCATATATTTT
clone size: .
D gene: .
J gene: TRBJ1-3
V gene: TRBV6-1

CDR3 protein: CASSSRTSLGTQYF
CDR3 DNA: TGTGCCAGCAGCTCCAGGACTAGTCTTGGGACCCAGTACTTC
clone size: .
D gene: TRBD2
J gene: TRBJ2-5
V gene: TRBV11-3

CDR3 protein: CASSSPPQGDHAFF
CDR3 DNA: TGTGCCAGCAGTTCCCCCCCCCAGGGGGATCACGCTTTCTTT
clone size: .
D gene: TRBD1
J gene: TRBJ1-1
V gene: TRBV28

CDR3 protein: CASSPQGNGSPLHF
CDR3 DNA: TGTGCCAGCAGCCCACAGGGTAATGGTTCACCCCTCCACTTT
clone size: .
D gene: .
J gene: TRBJ1-6
V gene: TRBV7-3

CDR3 protein: CASSRAGTGNYEQYF
CDR3 DNA: TGCGCCAGCAGCCGAGCCGGGACAGGGAACTACGAGCAGTACTTC
clone size: .
D gene: TRBD1
J gene: TRBJ2-7
V gene: TRBV4-1

CDR3 protein: CASSPGRGANNEQFF
CDR3 DNA: TGTGCCAGCTCACCAGGGCGGGGGGCCAACAATGAGCAGTTCTTC
clone size: .
D gene: TRBD2
J gene: TRBJ2-1
V gene: TRBV18

CDR3 protein: CASSPLAGDYEQYF
CDR3 DNA: TGTGCCAGCTCACCCCTGGCAGGGGATTACGAGCAGTACTTC
clone size: .
D gene: .
J gene: TRBJ2-7
V gene: TRBV18

CDR3 protein: CASSDRTGGYGYTF
CDR3 DNA: TGTGCCAGCAGTGACCGTACAGGGGGCTATGGCTACACCTTC
clone size: few
D gene: TRBD1
J gene: TRBJ1-2
V gene: TRBV6-4

CDR3 protein: CATTDRGSSGANVLTF
CDR3 DNA: TGTGCCACGACTGACAGGGGTAGCTCTGGGGCCAACGTCCTGACTTTC
clone size: many
D gene: TRBD1
J gene: TRBJ2-6
V gene: TRBV19

CDR3 protein: CASSLEAYPGLAGGETQYF
CDR3 DNA: TGTGCCAGCAGCTTGGAAGCCTACCCCGGACTAGCGGGGGGAGAGACCCAGTACTTC
clone size: .
D gene: TRBD2
J gene: TRBJ2-5
V gene: TRBV5-4

CDR3 protein: CASSSTGGNTEAFF
CDR3 DNA: TGTGCCAGCAGTTCCACAGGGGGGAACACTGAAGCTTTCTTT
clone size: .
D gene: TRBD1
J gene: TRBJ1-1
V gene: TRBV11-2

CDR3 protein: CASRTTGRKGNQPQHF
CDR3 DNA: TGTGCCAGCAGGACAACAGGGAGAAAGGGGAATCAGCCCCAGCATTTT
clone size: .
D gene: .
J gene: TRBJ1-5
V gene: TRBV7-9

CDR3 protein: CATRDGLNTGELFF
CDR3 DNA: TGTGCCACGAGAGATGGACTTAACACCGGGGAGCTGTTTTTT
clone size: .
D gene: .
J gene: TRBJ2-2
V gene: TRBV2

CDR3 protein: CASSILAGGWETQYF
CDR3 DNA: TGTGCCAGCAGCATACTAGCGGGGGGCTGGGAGACCCAGTACTTC
clone size: .
D gene: TRBD2
J gene: TRBJ2-5
V gene: TRBV7-6

CDR3 protein: CASSPTENYGYTF
CDR3 DNA: TGTGCCAGCTCACCGACAGAGAACTATGGCTACACCTTC
clone size: .
D gene: .
J gene: TRBJ1-2
V gene: TRBV18

CDR3 protein: CASSFTGGQNIQYF
CDR3 DNA: TGTGCCAGCAGTTTTACAGGGGGCCAAAACATTCAGTACTTC
clone size: .
D gene: TRBD1
J gene: TRBJ2-4
V gene: TRBV27

CDR3 protein: CASSGPRELGDGYTF
CDR3 DNA: TGTGCCAGCAGTGGCCCACGGGAGTTAGGGGATGGCTACACCTTC
clone size: .
D gene: .
J gene: TRBJ1-2
V gene: TRBV6-4

CDR3 protein: CASRPGTSTDTQYF
CDR3 DNA: TGCGCCAGCAGGCCCGGGACAAGCACAGATACGCAGTATTTT
clone size: .
D gene: .
J gene: TRBJ2-3
V gene: TRBV5-1

CDR3 protein: CASSSYGTGGDEQYF
CDR3 DNA: TGCGCCAGCAGCAGTTACGGGACAGGGGGGGACGAGCAGTACTTC
clone size: few
D gene: TRBD1
J gene: TRBJ2-7
V gene: TRBV5-1

CDR3 protein: CASSLSGGSWANVLTF
CDR3 DNA: TGTGCCAGCAGCTTAAGCGGGGGCAGCTGGGCCAACGTCCTGACTTTC
clone size: few
D gene: .
J gene: TRBJ2-6
V gene: TRBV7-3

CDR3 protein: CASSSDYGYTF
CDR3 DNA: TGCGCCAGCAGCTCCGACTATGGCTACACCTTC
clone size: few
D gene: .
J gene: TRBJ1-2
V gene: TRBV5-1

CDR3 protein: CASTVPGQGEHTIYF
CDR3 DNA: TGTGCCAGCACCGTCCCGGGACAGGGTGAACACACCATATATTTT
clone size: .
D gene: .
J gene: TRBJ1-3
V gene: TRBV21-1

CDR3 protein: CASGGARADTQYF
CDR3 DNA: TGTGCCAGCGGGGGGGCCAGGGCAGATACGCAGTATTTT
clone size: .
D gene: TRBD2
J gene: TRBJ2-3
V gene: TRBV15

CDR3 protein: CALRQGSGTEAFF
CDR3 DNA: TGTGCCCTTCGACAGGGGTCGGGCACTGAAGCTTTCTTT
clone size: few
D gene: TRBD1
J gene: TRBJ1-1
V gene: TRBV10-3

CDR3 protein: CAISESEQNYGYTF
CDR3 DNA: TGTGCCATCAGTGAGTCGGAACAGAATTATGGCTACACCTTC
clone size: .
D gene: .
J gene: TRBJ1-2
V gene: TRBV10-3

CDR3 protein: CASSESSGDNSPLHF
CDR3 DNA: TGCGCCAGCAGTGAGTCGTCAGGGGACAATTCACCCCTCCACTTT
clone size: .
D gene: .
J gene: TRBJ1-6
V gene: TRBV10-1

CDR3 protein: CASSLLGTEHNEQFF
CDR3 DNA: TGTGCCAGCAGCTTGTTAGGGACTGAGCACAATGAGCAGTTCTTC
clone size: .
D gene: .
J gene: TRBJ2-1
V gene: TRBV5-6

CDR3 protein: CASRYREHGSPLHF
CDR3 DNA: TGCGCCAGCAGGTACAGGGAGCATGGTTCACCCCTCCACTTT
clone size: .
D gene: .
J gene: TRBJ1-6
V gene: TRBV4-1

CDR3 protein: CASSLGQRYQETQYF
CDR3 DNA: TGTGCCAGCAGCTTGGGACAAAGGTACCAAGAGACCCAGTACTTC
clone size: .
D gene: .
J gene: TRBJ2-5
V gene: TRBV11-3

CDR3 protein: CASSSTGNRYTF
CDR3 DNA: TGTGCCAGCAGCTCAACAGGGAACCGCTACACCTTC
clone size: few
D gene: .
J gene: TRBJ1-2
V gene: TRBV7-2

CDR3 protein: CASSVAVRNTEAFF
CDR3 DNA: TGTGCCAGCAGCGTAGCTGTTCGGAACACTGAAGCTTTCTTT
clone size: .
D gene: .
J gene: TRBJ1-1
V gene: TRBV9

CDR3 protein: CASSPVKLAYEQYF
CDR3 DNA: TGTGCTAGCTCACCAGTAAAATTAGCGTACGAGCAGTACTTC
clone size: .
D gene: .
J gene: TRBJ2-7
V gene: TRBV18